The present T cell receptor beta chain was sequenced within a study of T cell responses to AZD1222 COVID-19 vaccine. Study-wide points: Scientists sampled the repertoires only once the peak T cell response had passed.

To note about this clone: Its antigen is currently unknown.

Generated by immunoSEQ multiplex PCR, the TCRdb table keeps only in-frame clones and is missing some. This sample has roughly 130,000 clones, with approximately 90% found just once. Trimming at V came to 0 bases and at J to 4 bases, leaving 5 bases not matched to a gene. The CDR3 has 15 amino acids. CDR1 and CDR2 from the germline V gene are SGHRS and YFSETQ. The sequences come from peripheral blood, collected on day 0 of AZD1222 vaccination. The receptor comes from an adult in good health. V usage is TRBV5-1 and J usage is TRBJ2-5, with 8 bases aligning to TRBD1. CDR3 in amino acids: CASSLGGQGRETQYF. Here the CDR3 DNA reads TGCGCCAGCAGCTTGGGTGGACAGGGAAGAGAGACCCAGTACTTC.